The present entry profiles one T cell receptor (beta chain) with its context. The data belong to a study of control samples from healthy donors and cancer patients. Assay used: immunoSEQ multiplex PCR; TCRdb lists only in-frame clones, some missing. The top ten clones hold approximately 2% of a sample with around 140,000 clones, around 93% of them seen once. This CDR3 has 12 residues. Germline V gene data show CDR1 as LNHNV and CDR2 as YYDKDF (reference sequence). Trimming left V 4 bases short and J 3 bases short, with 7 bases between. The sequenced material came from blood. The source is a woman aged 45-60 years in good health. The chain employs TRBV15 and TRBJ2-7; D is perhaps TRBD2 (5 bases). The CDR3 DNA follows: TGTGCCACCAGCAAGGACTTCTACGAGCAGTACTTC. Protein: CATSKDFYEQYF. Using reference TRBV15 and TRBJ2-7 for the parts outside the CDR3, the full variable domain is DAMVIQNPRYQVTQFGKPVTLSCSQTLNHNVMYWYQQKSSQAPKLLFHYYDKDFNNEADTPDNFQSRRPNTSFCFLDIRSPGLGDTAMYLCATSKDFYEQYFGPGTRLTVT.